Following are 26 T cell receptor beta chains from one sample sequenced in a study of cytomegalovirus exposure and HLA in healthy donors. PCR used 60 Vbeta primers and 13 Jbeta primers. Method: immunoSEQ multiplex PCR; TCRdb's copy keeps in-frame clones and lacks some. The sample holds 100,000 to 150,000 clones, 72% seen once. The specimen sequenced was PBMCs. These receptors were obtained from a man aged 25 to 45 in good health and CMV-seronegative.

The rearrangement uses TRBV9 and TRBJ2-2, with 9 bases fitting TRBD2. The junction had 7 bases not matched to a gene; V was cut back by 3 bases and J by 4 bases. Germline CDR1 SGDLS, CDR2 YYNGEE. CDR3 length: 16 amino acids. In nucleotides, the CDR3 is TGTGCCAGCAGCGCCCTCGGGACTAGCCCCACCGGGGAGCTGTTTTTT. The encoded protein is CASSALGTSPTGELFF.

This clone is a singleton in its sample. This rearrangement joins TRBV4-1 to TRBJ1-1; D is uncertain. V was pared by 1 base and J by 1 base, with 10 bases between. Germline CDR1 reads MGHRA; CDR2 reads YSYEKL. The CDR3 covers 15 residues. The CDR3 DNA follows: TGCGCCAGCAGCCAAGTCGCGGCCCAGAACACTGAAGCTTTCTTT. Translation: CASSQVAAQNTEAFF.

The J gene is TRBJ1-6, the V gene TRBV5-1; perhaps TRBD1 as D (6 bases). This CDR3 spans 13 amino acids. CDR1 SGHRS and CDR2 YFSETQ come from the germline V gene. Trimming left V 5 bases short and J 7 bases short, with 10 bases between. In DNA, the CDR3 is TGCGCCAGCAGGGGGGCCCTAAATTCACCCCTCCACTTT. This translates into CASRGALNSPLHF.

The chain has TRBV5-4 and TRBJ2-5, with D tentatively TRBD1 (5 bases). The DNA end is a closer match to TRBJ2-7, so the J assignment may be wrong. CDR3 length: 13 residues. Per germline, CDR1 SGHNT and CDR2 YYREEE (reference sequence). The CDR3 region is CASSLPRVDEQYF. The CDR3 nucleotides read TGTGCCAGCAGCTTACCCAGGGTGGACGAGCAGTACTTC.

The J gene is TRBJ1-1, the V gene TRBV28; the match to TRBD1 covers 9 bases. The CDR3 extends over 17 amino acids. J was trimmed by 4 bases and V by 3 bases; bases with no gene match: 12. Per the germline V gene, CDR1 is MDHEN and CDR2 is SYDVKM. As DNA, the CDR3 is TGTGCCAGCAGTTTCCCCACAGGGGGCCCTCCTGCCACTGAAGCTTTCTTT. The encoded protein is CASSFPTGGPPATEAFF.

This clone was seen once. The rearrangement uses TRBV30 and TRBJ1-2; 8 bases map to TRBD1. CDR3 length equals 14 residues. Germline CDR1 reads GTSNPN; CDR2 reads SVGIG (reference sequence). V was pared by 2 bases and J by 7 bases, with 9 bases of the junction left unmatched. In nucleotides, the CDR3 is TGTGCCTGGAGTCTGCAGGGGGCCGATCCTGGCTACACCTTC. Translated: CAWSLQGADPGYTF. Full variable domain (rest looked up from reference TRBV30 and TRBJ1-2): SQTIHQWPATLVQPVGSPLSLECTVEGTSNPNLYWYRQAAGRGLQLLFYSVGIGQISSEVPQNLSASRPQDRQFILSSKKLLLSDSGFYLCAWSLQGADPGYTFGSGTRLTVV.

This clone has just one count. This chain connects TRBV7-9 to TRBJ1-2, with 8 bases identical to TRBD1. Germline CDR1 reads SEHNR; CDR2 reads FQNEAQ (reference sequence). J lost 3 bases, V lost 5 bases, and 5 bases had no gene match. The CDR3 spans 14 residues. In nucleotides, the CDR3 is TGTGCCAGCAGCGGCGGGGACAGGCACTATGGCTACACCTTC. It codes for CASSGGDRHYGYTF.

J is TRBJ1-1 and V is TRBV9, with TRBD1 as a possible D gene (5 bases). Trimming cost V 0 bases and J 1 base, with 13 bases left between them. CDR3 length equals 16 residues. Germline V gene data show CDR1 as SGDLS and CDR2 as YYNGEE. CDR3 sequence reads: CASSVEDNRWNTEAFF. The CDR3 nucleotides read TGTGCCAGCAGCGTAGAAGACAACAGGTGGAACACTGAAGCTTTCTTT.

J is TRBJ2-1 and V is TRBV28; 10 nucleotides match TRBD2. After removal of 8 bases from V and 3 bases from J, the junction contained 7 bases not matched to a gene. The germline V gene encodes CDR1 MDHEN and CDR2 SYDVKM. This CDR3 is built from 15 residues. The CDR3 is CASRFSGGNYNEQFF. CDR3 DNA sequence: TGTGCCAGCCGGTTTAGCGGGGGGAACTACAATGAGCAGTTCTTC.

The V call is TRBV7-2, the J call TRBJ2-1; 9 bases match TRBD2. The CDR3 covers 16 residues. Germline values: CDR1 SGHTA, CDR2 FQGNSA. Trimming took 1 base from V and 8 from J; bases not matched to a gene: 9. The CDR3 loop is CASSLDRRGGFYEQFF. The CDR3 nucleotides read TGTGCCAGCAGCTTAGATAGGCGGGGGGGATTTTATGAGCAGTTCTTC.

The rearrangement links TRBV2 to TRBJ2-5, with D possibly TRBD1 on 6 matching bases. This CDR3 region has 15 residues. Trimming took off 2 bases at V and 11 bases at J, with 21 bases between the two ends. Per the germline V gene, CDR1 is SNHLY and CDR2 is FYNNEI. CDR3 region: CASSETTGNIGKQYF. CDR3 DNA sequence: TGTGCCAGCAGTGAAACAACAGGGAATATCGGCAAGCAGTACTTC.

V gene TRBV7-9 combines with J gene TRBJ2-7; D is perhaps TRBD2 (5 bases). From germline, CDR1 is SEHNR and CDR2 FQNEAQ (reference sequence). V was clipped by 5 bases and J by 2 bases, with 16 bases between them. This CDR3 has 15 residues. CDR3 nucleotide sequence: TGTGCCAGCAGCCCCTCGTCAAGCGGCGCCTACGAGCAGTACTTC. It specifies CASSPSSSGAYEQYF. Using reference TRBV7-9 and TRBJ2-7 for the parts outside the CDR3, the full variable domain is DTGVSQNPRHKITKRGQNVTFRCDPISEHNRLYWYRQTLGQGPEFLTYFQNEAQLEKSRLLSDRFSAERPKGSFSTLEIQRTEQGDSAMYLCASSPSSSGAYEQYFGPGTRLTVT.

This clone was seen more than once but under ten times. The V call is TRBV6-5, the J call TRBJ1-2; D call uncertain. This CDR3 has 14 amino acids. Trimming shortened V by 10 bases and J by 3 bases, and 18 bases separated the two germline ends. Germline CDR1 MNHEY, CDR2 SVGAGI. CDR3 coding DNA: TGTGCCACCCGAGTTTCTGTCGGGGACTATGGCTACACCTTC. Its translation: CATRVSVGDYGYTF.

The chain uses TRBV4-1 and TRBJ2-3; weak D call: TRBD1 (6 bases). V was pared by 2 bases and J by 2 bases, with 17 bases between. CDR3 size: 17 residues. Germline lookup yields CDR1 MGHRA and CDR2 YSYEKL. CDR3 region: CASSQRGGVISTDTQYF. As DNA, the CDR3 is TGCGCCAGCAGCCAACGTGGGGGCGTGATCTCCACAGATACGCAGTATTTT.

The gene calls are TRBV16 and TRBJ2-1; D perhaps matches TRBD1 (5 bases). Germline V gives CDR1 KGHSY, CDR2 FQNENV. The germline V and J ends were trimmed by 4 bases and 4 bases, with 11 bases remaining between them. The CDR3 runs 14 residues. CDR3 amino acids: CASSPQDTYNEQFF. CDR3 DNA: TGTGCCAGCAGCCCTCAGGACACTTACAATGAGCAGTTCTTC.

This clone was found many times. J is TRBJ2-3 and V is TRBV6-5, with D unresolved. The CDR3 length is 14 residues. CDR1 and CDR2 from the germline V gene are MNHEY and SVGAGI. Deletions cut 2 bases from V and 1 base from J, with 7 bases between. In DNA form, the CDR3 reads TGTGCCAGCAGTTACATTGAGGGCACAGATACGCAGTATTTT. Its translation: CASSYIEGTDTQYF.

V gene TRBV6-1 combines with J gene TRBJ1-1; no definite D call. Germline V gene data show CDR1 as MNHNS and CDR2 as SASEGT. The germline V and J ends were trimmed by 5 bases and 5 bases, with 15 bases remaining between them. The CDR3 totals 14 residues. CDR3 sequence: CASSFRVESTEAFF. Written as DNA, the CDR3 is TGTGCCAGCAGTTTTCGGGTTGAATCTACTGAAGCTTTCTTT.

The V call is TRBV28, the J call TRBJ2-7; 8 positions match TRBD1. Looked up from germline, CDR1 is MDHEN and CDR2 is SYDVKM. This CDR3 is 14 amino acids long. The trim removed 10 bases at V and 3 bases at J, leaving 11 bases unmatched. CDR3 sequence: CATHYRGSIYEQYF. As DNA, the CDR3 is TGTGCCACGCATTACAGGGGGTCGATCTACGAGCAGTACTTC.

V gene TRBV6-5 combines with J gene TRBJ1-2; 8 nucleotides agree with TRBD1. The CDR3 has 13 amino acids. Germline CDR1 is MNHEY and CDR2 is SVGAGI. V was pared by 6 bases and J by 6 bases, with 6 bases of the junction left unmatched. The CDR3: CASSRTGPNGYTF. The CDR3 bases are TGTGCCAGCAGCCGGACAGGGCCGAATGGCTACACCTTC.

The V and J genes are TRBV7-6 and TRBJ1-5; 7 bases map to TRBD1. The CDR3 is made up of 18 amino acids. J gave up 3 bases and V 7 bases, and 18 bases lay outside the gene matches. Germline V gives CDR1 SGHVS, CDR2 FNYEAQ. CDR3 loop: CASTESETGNRTNQPQHF. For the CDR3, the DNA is TGTGCCAGCACTGAGTCCGAGACAGGGAATCGGACCAATCAGCCCCAGCATTTT.

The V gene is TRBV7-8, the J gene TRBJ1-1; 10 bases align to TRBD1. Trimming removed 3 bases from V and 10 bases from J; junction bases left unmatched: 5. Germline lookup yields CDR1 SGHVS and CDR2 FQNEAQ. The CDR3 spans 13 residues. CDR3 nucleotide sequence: TGTGCCAGCAGCTTCGGGACAGGGGAAGCAGCTTTCTTT. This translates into CASSFGTGEAAFF.

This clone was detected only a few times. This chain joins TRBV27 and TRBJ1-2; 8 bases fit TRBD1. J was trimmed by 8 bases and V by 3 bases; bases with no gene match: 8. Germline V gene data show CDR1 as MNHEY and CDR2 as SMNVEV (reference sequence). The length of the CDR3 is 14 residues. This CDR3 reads CASSFGGQGGGYTF. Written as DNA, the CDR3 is TGTGCCAGCAGTTTTGGCGGACAGGGTGGCGGCTACACCTTC.

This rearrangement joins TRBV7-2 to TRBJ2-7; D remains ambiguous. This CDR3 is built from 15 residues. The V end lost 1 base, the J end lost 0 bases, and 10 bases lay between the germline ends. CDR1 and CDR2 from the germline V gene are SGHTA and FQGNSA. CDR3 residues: CASSLEGSSSYEQYF. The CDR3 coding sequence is TGTGCCAGCAGCTTAGAAGGTTCTAGCTCCTACGAGCAGTACTTC.

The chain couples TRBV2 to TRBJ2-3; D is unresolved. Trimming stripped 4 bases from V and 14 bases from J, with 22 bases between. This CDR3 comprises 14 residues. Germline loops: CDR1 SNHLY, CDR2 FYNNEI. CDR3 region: CASSGLDKAVPMYF. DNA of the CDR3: TGTGCCAGCAGTGGTCTAGATAAGGCGGTCCCCATGTATTTT.

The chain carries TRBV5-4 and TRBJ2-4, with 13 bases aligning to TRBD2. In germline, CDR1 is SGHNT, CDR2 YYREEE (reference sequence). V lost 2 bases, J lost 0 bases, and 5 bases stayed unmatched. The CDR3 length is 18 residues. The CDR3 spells CASSLLAGGGLAKNIQYF. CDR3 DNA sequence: TGTGCCAGCAGCTTACTAGCGGGGGGGGGATTAGCCAAAAACATTCAGTACTTC.

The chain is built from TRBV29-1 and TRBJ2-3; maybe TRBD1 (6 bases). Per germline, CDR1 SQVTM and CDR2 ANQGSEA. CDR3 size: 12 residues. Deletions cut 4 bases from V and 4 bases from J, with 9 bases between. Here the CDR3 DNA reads TGCAGCGTTGCTCCAGGGGCAGATACGCAGTATTTT. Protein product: CSVAPGADTQYF.